This record covers a single TCR beta chain. Its antigen remains unknown. These data belong to a study of Ad26.COV2.S vaccination and SARS-CoV-2 variants. On the study more broadly: Enrolled in COV1001, the donor was in the Ad26.COV2.S trial arm, which received the vaccine.

Treatment of the sample: some 19 received Ad26.COV2.S at low or high dose, single or two shots; 5 received placebo; per-sample allocation not given. On day 63 after the first injection, vaccine and placebo recipients gave samples. Profiled with immunoSEQ multiplex PCR; TCRdb holds only in-frame clones, not every one. The table lists a few hundred thousand clones, 83% of them singletons, with about 7.1% in the top ten. Study outcomes and limitations: Vaccinees showed greater spike-specific TCR breadth than placebo recipients. Considerable breadth of spike-specific CD8+ and CD4+ T cell responses has reportedly been documented following vaccination. TCR breadth and depth analyses may have underestimated total T cell responses.

Trimming cost V 4 bases and J 7 bases, with 8 bases left between them. The CDR3 is made up of 12 amino acids. Germline-derived CDR1 and CDR2 are SGHNT and YENEEA. The clonotype was recovered from a person between 18 and 65 years old who received the Ad26.COV2.S COVID-19 vaccine or a placebo. V is TRBV11-3 and J is TRBJ2-1; D unresolved. This material consisted of peripheral blood, taken in a trial of Ad26.COV2.S vaccine versus placebo. The CDR3 DNA follows: TGTGCCAGCAGCTCCCAAGAAAATGAGCAGTTCTTC. It yields the protein CASSSQENEQFF. The full variable domain, with the rest looked up from reference TRBV11-3 and TRBJ2-1, is EAGVVQSPRYKIIEKKQPVAFWCNPISGHNTLYWYLQNLGQGPELLIRYENEEAVDDSQLPKDRFSAERLKGVDSTLKIQPAELGDSAVYLCASSSQENEQFFGPGTRLTVL.